A single T cell receptor beta chain is shown here with its context. This clone's antigen is unknown. Base quality data are lacking; no much larger clone is found one base away. The entry originates in a study of cytomegalovirus exposure and HLA in healthy donors (dated by TCRdb to 2016 to 2017). Regarding the study in general: An earlier analysis of about 530 of the donors reported 276 Gb of sequence data and some 110 million unique TCR beta sequences obtained from about 179 million T cells. All discovery cohort repertoires had been generated using a single sequencing platform. HLA typing included class I and class II loci at four-digit resolution. A later analysis re-analyzed previously published TCR beta repertoires from 650 to 800 donors and added high-resolution HLA genotyping to study TCR occurrence patterns. In a later genetic analysis, genome-wide SNP genotypes for about 65% of the 666 donors were used, and that subset was treated as a discovery cohort. The study was designed to test whether signatures of past pathogen exposure could be identified by cataloging public T cell receptors. Roughly 300 gigabases of sequencing data and tens of millions of unique TCR sequences were included in an early release covering 550 to 800 HLA-typed donors. The genetic ancestry cluster associated with self-reported Caucasian donors included around four fifths of the roughly 380 genotyped donors. An earlier analysis of roughly 580 of the donors used high-throughput TCR beta sequencing to judge whether each TCR beta V gene segment behaved as functional or pseudogenic. Donor age, sex, ethnicity and CMV serostatus were compiled alongside the repertoire data. In addition to the first cohort of roughly 700 subjects, a separate validation cohort of about 120 different subjects was used. Among about 410 genotyped donors of the cohort, an average of approximately 240,000 unique TCR beta nucleotide sequences was sequenced per donor, of which about 20% were non-productive. In the later analysis, no new phenotypic data were used to find candidate immune exposures; instead, reliance was placed on TCR beta sequences and their occurrence across donors. The number of donors typed differed by locus, with roughly 629-640 for A, B, C, DRB1 and DQB1, around 560 for DQA1, about 610 for DPA1, and around 460 for DPB1. A few DR-DQ haplotypes were handled as single units for association and clustering because linkage in the cohort was strong. The study used immunosequencing to profile the T cell repertoires of 600 to 850 subjects and linked those repertoires to cytomegalovirus serostatus. The study combined high-throughput TCR immunosequencing, statistical association of individual TCRs with disease status, and machine learning to predict cytomegalovirus infection status.

The cohort consisted of more than 650 healthy bone marrow donors. Cohort members were all nominally healthy when sampled, although unrecorded immune exposures were likely present. The donor tested CMV seronegative, placing the donor among the 300 to 450 seronegative members of the cohort. A peripheral blood sample was collected from each donor, and TCR beta sequencing was performed on peripheral blood mononuclear cells. Genomic DNA was extracted from the blood cell samples with the Qiagen DNeasy Blood Extraction Kit. General study outcomes and caveats: Most TCR sequences were observed very rarely across donors, whereas some public TCRs were present in many individuals. Some IMGT-functional V segments, including TRBV6-2 and TRBV6-3, could not be distinguished by the 87-base-pair reads and were therefore excluded. The study listed 164 TCR beta chains as associated with cytomegalovirus. Most CMV-associated TCR beta chains appeared to be HLA-restricted in a later analysis, and the HLA associations seemed to be driven largely by CMV exposure. A later genetic analysis associated a missense DCLRE1C variant with V-gene and J-gene trimming of TCR beta chains, and an independent cohort replicated the association. According to a later analysis, TCR association rates differed among HLA loci, with DRB1 alleles showing the most associated TCRs and HLA-C alleles showing the fewest. Correlated functional status among segregating V segments might reflect linkage disequilibrium, but an unknown experimental factor could not be ruled out. A cluster of highly shared sequence variants was judged likely to be a technical artifact of the sequencing pipeline. Roughly 17 rarely observed V segments, including chromosome 9 orphons, were excluded from the earlier analysis of a few hundred of the donors because counts were too low. Specific HLA alleles were associated with 15,000 to 20,000 TCR beta sequences at a false discovery rate of 0.05 in a later analysis. In this cohort, only TCR beta chains were sequenced, and detectable features were limited by the absence of alpha or paired-chain data. When HLA alleles, especially DR and DQ, strongly co-occurred, attributing TCR associations to individual alleles was difficult. Because HLA typing was missing for some donors at each locus, association tests included only the typed subset. Roughly uniform sequencing depth across donors was assumed in presence/absence analyses, although this assumption may not hold. The classifier was reported to diagnose cytomegalovirus status with high specificity and sensitivity in both the original and validation cohorts. For the cohort, immune exposure information was limited to CMV serostatus. In an earlier analysis of approximately 590 of the donors, most TCR beta V segments appeared in productive rearrangements about 90% or about 30% of the time, broadly matching IMGT annotations. The authors suggested that the approach could potentially be generalized to other disease states and immunological phenotypes. In vitro tests confirmed that a few of the cytomegalovirus-associated TCR beta chains recognize cytomegalovirus antigens. Compared with equally common non-associated chains, HLA-associated TCR beta chains in a later analysis were more clonally expanded and had lower generation probabilities. A further reported finding was that TCR beta sequences accurately predicted the HLA-A and HLA-B alleles for most subjects in the first cohort. Compared with the roughly 670-donor mean, donors in an Asian-associated ancestry cluster had fewer N-insertions in productive TCRs, according to a later genetic analysis. A later analysis reported that several top co-occurrence clusters appeared linked to parvovirus B19, influenza, CMV and Epstein-Barr virus.

Clipping removes 2 bases from V and 0 bases from J, with 1 as the unmatched junction base count. The cysteine opens and the phenylalanine closes a CDR3 of 15 amino acids. Of the read, only the CDR3 DNA is kept; its 45 bases are in frame from base 1. CDR1 and CDR2 are read off the germline V gene as SGHDT and YYEEEE. The library was prepared using the immunoSEQ multiplex PCR assay. For the multiplex PCR, a mixture combining 60 forward primers for TCR Vbeta segments and 13 reverse primers for TCR Jbeta segments was used. A multiplex PCR assay on genomic DNA amplified the CDR3 region of rearranged TCR beta genes. Amplified TCR beta libraries were sequenced as 87-base-pair reads on the Illumina HiSeq System. Turning to the authors' computational methods: A later analysis tallied 80 million to 95 million unique TCR beta chains across the 666 repertoires, and some 10 million of those chains were shared by two or more donors. Raw reads were error-corrected and collapsed into unique sequences with a nearest-neighbor algorithm that merged closely related sequences to remove PCR and sequencing errors. To assign V, D and J gene segments, CDR3 sequences were aligned to IMGT reference sequences. For a sequence to be retained, a match of at least six nucleotides to both a V gene segment and a J gene segment was required. Rearrangements were classified as productive when the CDR3 lacked stop codons and remained in frame with V and J, and all other rearrangements were classified as non-productive. CDR3 was defined according to IMGT convention as the region running from the second conserved V-encoded cysteine to the conserved J-encoded phenylalanine. Sequences without an unambiguous match to a single V gene segment were excluded from the earlier analysis of about 630 of the donors. An earlier analysis of almost 600 of the donors classified V segments as functional when productive rearrangements were above 56.7% and as segregating when the standard deviation between donors was above 5%. A statistical classification framework was built for diagnosing cytomegalovirus status from the catalog of TCR beta chain sequences. In a later analysis, TCR nucleotide sequences were compared against IMGT/GENE-DB human TR gene sequences so that V and J genes could be assigned. Using the TCRdist pipeline, a later analysis assigned CDR3 sequences along with most-parsimonious VDJ recombination scenarios. In a later analysis, each TCR beta chain was defined by its CDR3 amino acid sequence together with its V-gene family, and reads lacking a unique V-gene family were excluded. In a later analysis, around 600 highly shared, low-generation-probability nucleotide sequences were removed to address suspected cross-contamination and a sequencing artifact. A later analysis calculated a clonal expansion index for each public chain from normalized within-repertoire ranks of inferred template counts. In a later analysis, generation probabilities were computed with a VDJ recombination model fitted to out-of-frame rearrangements, and the resulting probabilities were checked against IGoR. Hypergeometric tests were used in a later analysis to score TCR-TCR, TCR-HLA and TCR-CMV co-occurrence, with a repertoire-size bias correction applied to the TCR pairs. In a later analysis, false discovery rates were estimated by permuting HLA or CMV assignments 20 times. A later analysis grouped co-occurring TCRs with DBSCAN, adding TCRdist sequence similarity when clustering within HLA-allele-positive subsets. Repertoires with fewer than 30,000 or more than 120,000 public chains, plus five repertoires with anomalous nucleotide sharing, were excluded from co-occurrence clustering. Entries here come from immuneACCESS through TCRdb and include only in-frame sequences with V and J called. Some clones fail to appear in such tables; in the studies checked, an unresolved V gene covers under half of the shortfall, and the cause of the remainder is unknown. V, J and clone size are taken as reported in that table, and D and trimming were inferred from the DNA itself. This sample comprises 200,000 to 250,000 clones, roughly 84% of them detected only once. The top ten clones comprise around 1.7% of the sample.

Sequencing input: PBMCs. The V gene is TRBV5-6 and the J gene is TRBJ2-1, with 8 junctional bases fitting TRBD1. The TCR originated in a man aged 45 to 65 in good health and CMV-seronegative. Here is the DNA: TGTGCCAGCAGCTTAACAGGGGGCTCCTACAATGAGCAGTTCTTC. Its protein product is CASSLTGGSYNEQFF. The reference TRBV5-6 and TRBJ2-1 proteins fill in what lies around the CDR3, so the full variable domain reads DAGVTQSPTHLIKTRGQQVTLRCSPKSGHDTVSWYQQALGQGPQFIFQYYEEEERQRGNFPDRFSGHQFPNYSSELNVNALLLGDSALYLCASSLTGGSYNEQFFGPGTRLTVL.